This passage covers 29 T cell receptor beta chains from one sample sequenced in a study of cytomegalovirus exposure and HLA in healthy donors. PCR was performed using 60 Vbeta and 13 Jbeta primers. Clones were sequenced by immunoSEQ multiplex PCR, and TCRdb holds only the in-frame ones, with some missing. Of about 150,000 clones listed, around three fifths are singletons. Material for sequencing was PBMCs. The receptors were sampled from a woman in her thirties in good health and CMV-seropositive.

Here the CDR3 reads CASALGTSVRGEQFF. The DNA of the CDR3 is TGTGCCAGCGCACTTGGGACTAGCGTACGGGGTGAGCAGTTCTTC. The gene calls are TRBV6-1 and TRBJ2-1; 10 bases align to TRBD2. Germline CDR1 MNHNS, CDR2 SASEGT. The CDR3 spans 15 residues. The V gene end was trimmed by 8 bases and the J gene end by 9 bases; junction bases not matched to a gene: 13.

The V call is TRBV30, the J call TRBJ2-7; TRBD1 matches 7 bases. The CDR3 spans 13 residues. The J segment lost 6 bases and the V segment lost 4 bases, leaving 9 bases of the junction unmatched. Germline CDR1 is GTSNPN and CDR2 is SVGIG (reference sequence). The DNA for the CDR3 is TGTGCCTGGAATTGGCAGGGACAGAGCGAGCAGTACTTC. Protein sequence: CAWNWQGQSEQYF. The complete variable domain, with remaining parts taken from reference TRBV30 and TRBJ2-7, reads SQTIHQWPATLVQPVGSPLSLECTVEGTSNPNLYWYRQAAGRGLQLLFYSVGIGQISSEVPQNLSASRPQDRQFILSSKKLLLSDSGFYLCAWNWQGQSEQYFGPGTRLTVT.

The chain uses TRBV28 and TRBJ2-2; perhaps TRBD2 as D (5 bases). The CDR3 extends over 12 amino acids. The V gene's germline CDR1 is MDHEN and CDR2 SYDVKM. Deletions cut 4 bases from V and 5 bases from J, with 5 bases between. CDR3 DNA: TGTGCCAGCAGTTCGGGAACCGGGGAGCTGTTTTTT. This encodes CASSSGTGELFF. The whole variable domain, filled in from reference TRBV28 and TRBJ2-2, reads DVKVTQSSRYLVKRTGEKVFLECVQDMDHENMFWYRQDPGLGLRLIYFSYDVKMKEKGDIPEGYSVSREKKERFSLILESASTNQTSMYLCASSSGTGELFFGEGSRLTVL.

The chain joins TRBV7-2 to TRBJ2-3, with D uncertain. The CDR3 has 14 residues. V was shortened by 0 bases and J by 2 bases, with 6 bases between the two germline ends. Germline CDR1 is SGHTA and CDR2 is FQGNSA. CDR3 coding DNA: TGTGCCAGCAGCTTAGCTATAGCCACAGATACGCAGTATTTT. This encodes CASSLAIATDTQYF.

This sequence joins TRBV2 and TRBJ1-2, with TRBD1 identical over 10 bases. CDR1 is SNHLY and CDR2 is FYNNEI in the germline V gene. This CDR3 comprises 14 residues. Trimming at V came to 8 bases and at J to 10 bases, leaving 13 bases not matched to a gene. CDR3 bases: TGTGCCAGCCCTCCGGACAGGGGGTCACCATCCTACACCTTC. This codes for CASPPDRGSPSYTF.

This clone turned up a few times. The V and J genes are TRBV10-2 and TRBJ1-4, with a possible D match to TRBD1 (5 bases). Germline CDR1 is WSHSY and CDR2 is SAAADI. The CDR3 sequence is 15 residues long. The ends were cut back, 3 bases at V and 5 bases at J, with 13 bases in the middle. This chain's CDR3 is CASSEGWGLNEKLFF. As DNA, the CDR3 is TGCGCCAGCAGTGAAGGGTGGGGACTGAATGAAAAACTGTTTTTT.

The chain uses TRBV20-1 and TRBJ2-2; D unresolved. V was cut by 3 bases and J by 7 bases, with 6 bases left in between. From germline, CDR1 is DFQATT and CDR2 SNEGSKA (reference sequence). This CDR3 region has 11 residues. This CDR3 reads CSASQHGELFF. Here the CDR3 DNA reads TGCAGTGCTAGTCAACACGGGGAGCTGTTTTTT.

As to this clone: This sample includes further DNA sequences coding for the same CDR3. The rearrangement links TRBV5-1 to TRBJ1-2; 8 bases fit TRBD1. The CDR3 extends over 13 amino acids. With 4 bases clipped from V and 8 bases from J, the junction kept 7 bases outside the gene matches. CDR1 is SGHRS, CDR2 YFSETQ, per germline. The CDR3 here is CASSLQGERGYTF. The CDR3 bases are TGCGCCAGCAGCCTACAGGGGGAGCGGGGCTACACCTTC.

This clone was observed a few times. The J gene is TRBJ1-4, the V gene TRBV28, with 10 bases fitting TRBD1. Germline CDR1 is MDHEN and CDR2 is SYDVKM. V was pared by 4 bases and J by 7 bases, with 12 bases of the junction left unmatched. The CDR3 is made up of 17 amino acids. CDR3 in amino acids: CASSSGQGGKDFEKLFF. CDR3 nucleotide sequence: TGTGCCAGCAGTTCCGGACAGGGGGGGAAAGACTTTGAAAAACTGTTTTTT.

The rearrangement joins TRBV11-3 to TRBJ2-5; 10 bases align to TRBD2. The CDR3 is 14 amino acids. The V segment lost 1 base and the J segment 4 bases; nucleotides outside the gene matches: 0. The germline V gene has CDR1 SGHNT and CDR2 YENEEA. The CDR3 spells CASSLVAGGETQYF. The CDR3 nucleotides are TGTGCCAGCAGCTTAGTAGCGGGAGGAGAGACCCAGTACTTC.

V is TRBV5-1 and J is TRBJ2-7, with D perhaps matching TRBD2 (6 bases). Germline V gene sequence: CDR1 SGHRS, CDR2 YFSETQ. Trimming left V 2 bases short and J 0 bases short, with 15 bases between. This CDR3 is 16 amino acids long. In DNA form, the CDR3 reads TGCGCCAGCAGCTTCGGAGCGGGCATCATCTCCTACGAGCAGTACTTC. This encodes CASSFGAGIISYEQYF. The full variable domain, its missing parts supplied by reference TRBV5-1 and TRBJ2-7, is KAGVTQTPRYLIKTRGQQVTLSCSPISGHRSVSWYQQTPGQGLQFLFEYFSETQRNKGNFPGRFSGRQFSNSRSEMNVSTLELGDSALYLCASSFGAGIISYEQYFGPGTRLTVT.

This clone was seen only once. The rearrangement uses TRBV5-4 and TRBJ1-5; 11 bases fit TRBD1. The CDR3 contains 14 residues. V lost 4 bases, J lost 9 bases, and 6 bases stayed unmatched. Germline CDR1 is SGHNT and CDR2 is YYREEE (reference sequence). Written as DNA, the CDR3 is TGTGCCAGCAGCAGGGACAGGGGGTTTGGGCCCCAGCATTTT. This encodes CASSRDRGFGPQHF.

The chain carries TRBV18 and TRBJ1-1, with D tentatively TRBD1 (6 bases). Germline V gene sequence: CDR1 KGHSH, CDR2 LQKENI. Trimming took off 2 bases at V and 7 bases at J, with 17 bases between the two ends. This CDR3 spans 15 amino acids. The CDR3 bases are TGTGCCAGCTCACCAAGGGGGTCCTCGGTTGGTGAAGCTTTCTTT. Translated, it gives CASSPRGSSVGEAFF.

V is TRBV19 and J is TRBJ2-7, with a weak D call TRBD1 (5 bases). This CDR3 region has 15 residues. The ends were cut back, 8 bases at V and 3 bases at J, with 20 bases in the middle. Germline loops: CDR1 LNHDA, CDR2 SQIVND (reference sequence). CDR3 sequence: CASSNDPTELYEQYF. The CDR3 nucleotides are TGTGCCAGTTCCAACGACCCGACAGAGCTCTACGAGCAGTACTTC.

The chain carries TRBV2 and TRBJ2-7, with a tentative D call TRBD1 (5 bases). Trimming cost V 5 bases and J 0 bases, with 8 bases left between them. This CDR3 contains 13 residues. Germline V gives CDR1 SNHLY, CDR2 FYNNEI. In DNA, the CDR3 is TGTGCCAGCAGTAAGACAGCCTCCTACGAGCAGTACTTC. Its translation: CASSKTASYEQYF.

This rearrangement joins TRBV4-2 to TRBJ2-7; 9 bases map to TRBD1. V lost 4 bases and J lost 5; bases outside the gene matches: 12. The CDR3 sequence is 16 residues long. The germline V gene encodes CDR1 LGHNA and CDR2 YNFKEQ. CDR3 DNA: TGTGCCAGCAGCCGAGGGGTAGGGACAGGGTTTAACGAGCAGTACTTC. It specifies CASSRGVGTGFNEQYF.

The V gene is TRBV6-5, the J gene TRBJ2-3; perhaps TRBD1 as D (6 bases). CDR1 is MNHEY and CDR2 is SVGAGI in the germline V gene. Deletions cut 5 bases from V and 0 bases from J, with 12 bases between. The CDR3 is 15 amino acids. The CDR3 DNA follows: TGTGCCAGCAGTCGGCGGACAGCTAGCACAGATACGCAGTATTTT. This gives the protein CASSRRTASTDTQYF.

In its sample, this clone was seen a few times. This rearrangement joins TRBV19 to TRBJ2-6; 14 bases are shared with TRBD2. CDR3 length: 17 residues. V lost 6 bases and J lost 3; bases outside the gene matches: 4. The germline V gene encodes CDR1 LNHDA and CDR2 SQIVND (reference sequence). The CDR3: CASRGLAGDYGANVLTF. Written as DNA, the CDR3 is TGTGCCAGTAGGGGACTAGCGGGAGATTATGGGGCCAACGTCCTGACTTTC.

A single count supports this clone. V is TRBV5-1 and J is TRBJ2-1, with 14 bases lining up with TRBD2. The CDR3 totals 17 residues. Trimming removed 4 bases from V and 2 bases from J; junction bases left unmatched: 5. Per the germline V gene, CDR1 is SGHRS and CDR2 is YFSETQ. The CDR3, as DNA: TGCGCCAGCAGCCACCCGGGACTAGCGGGAGCCTACAATGAGCAGTTCTTC. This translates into CASSHPGLAGAYNEQFF.

In DNA, the CDR3 is TGTGCCAGCAGCCCTACACCCGGGGGCTCCTATAATTCACCCCTCCACTTT. This gives the protein CASSPTPGGSYNSPLHF. The gene calls are TRBV7-9 and TRBJ1-6; D is perhaps TRBD1 (5 bases). Germline CDR1 reads SEHNR; CDR2 reads FQNEAQ (reference sequence). Trimming stripped 5 bases from V and 0 bases from J, with 14 bases between. This CDR3 contains 17 residues. The complete variable domain, with remaining parts taken from reference TRBV7-9 and TRBJ1-6, reads DTGVSQNPRHKITKRGQNVTFRCDPISEHNRLYWYRQTLGQGPEFLTYFQNEAQLEKSRLLSDRFSAERPKGSFSTLEIQRTEQGDSAMYLCASSPTPGGSYNSPLHFGNGTRLTVT.

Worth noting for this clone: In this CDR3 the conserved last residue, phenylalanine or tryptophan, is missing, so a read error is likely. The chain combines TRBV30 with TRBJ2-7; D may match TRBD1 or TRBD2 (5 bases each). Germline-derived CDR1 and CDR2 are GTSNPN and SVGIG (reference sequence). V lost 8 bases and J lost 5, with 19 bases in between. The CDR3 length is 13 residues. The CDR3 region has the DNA TGTGCCGGGACCCCGGTGGGTAGCGACGAGCAGTACCTC. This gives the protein CAGTPVGSDEQYL.

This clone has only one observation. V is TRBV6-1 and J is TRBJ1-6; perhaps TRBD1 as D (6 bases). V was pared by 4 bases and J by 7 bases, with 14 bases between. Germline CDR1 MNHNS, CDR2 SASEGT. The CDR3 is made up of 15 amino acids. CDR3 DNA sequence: TGTGCCAGCAGTGCCCTATCGAGGGGGAATTCACCCCTCCACTTT. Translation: CASSALSRGNSPLHF.

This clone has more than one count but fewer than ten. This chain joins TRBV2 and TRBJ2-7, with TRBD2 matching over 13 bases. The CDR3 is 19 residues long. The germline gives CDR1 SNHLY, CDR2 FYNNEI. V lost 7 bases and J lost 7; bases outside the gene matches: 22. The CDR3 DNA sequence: TGTGCCAGCATTCGCCCCGGGACTAGCGGGATGGGGAAGTTCGGGGAGCAGTACTTC. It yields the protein CASIRPGTSGMGKFGEQYF.

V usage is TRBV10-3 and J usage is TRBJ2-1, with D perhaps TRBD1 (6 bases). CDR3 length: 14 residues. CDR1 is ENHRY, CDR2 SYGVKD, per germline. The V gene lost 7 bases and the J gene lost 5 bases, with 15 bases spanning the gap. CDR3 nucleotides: TGTGCCATCACCGAGGACAGTGACCACAATGAGCAGTTCTTC. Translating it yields CAITEDSDHNEQFF.

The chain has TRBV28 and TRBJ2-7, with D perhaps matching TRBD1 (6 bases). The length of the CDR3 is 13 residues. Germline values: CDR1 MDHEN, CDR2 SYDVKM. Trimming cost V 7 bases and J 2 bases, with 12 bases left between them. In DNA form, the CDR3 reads TGTGCCAGCACTCCGGGACACACCTACGAGCAGTACTTC. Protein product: CASTPGHTYEQYF.

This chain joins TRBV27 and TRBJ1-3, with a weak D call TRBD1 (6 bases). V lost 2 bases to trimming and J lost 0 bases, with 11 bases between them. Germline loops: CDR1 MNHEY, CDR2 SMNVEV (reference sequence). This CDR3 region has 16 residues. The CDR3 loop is CASSLQGQSSGNTIYF. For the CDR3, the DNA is TGTGCCAGCAGTTTACAGGGGCAGAGCTCTGGAAACACCATATATTTT.

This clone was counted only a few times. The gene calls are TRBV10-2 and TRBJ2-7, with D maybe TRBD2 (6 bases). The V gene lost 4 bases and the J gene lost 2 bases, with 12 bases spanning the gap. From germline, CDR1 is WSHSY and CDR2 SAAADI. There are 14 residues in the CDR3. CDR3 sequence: CASSVTGATYEQYF. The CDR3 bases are TGCGCCAGCAGTGTAACGGGAGCAACCTACGAGCAGTACTTC.

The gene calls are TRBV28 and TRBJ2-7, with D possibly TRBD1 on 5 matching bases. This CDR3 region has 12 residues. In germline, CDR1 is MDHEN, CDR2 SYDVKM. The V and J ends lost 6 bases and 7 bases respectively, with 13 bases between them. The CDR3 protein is CASRRHPGEQYF. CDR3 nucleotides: TGTGCCAGCAGAAGACACCCAGGGGAGCAGTACTTC.

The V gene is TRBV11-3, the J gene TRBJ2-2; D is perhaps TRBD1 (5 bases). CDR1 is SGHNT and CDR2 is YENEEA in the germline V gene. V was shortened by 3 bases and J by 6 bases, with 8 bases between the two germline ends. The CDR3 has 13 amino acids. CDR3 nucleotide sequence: TGTGCCAGCAGCTTCACAGGCGCCGGGGAGCTGTTTTTT. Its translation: CASSFTGAGELFF.